This passage covers 24 T cell receptor beta chains from one sample sequenced in a study of T-cell reconstitution after alpha-beta-depleted transplantation in children. Unique molecular identifiers were incorporated when the TCRbeta library was constructed. MiXCR was run by TCRdb on the PCR reads, yielding one entry per CDR3 protein. The table includes tens of thousands of distinct CDR3 sequences, approximately 11% detected once. The material was PBMCs from the stem cell graft donor, obtained from the stem cell graft. Every receptor here comes from a human donor who donated a stem cell graft to a child with chronic granulomatous disease.

This clonotype was seen many times. V gene TRBV29-1 combines with J gene TRBJ1-2; no definite D call. V was cut by 1 base and J by 7 bases, with 4 bases left in between. The V gene's germline CDR1 is SQVTM and CDR2 ANQGSEA. CDR3 length: 10 amino acids. The CDR3 reads CSVEGGGYTF. The CDR3 DNA is TGCAGCGTTGAAGGGGGTGGCTACACCTTC. The complete variable domain, with remaining parts taken from reference TRBV29-1 and TRBJ1-2, reads SAVISQKPSRDICQRGTSLTIQCQVDSQVTMMFWYRQQPGQSLTLIATANQGSEATYESGFVIDKFPISRPNLTFSTLTVSNMSPEDSSIYLCSVEGGGYTFGSGTRLTVV.

This clonotype has ten or more counts. The V call is TRBV12-3 or TRBV12-4, the J call TRBJ1-3; no definite D call. V was shortened by 4 bases and J by 0 bases, with 13 bases between the two germline ends. The CDR3 totals 16 residues. Here the CDR3 reads CASSSGRPDSGNTIYF. CDR3 sequence (DNA): TGTGCCAGCAGTTCCGGACGTCCCGACTCTGGAAACACCATATATTTT.

This clonotype occurred many times. CDR3 sequence (DNA): TGTGCCAGCAGTTTACCGGGAGCGGGAGGGCCTCGGAGCATTCAGTACTTC. Protein product: CASSLPGAGGPRSIQYF. The V gene is TRBV28, the J gene TRBJ2-4; TRBD2 matches 10 bases. The CDR3 spans 17 residues. Trimming at V came to 2 bases and at J to 9 bases, leaving 13 bases not matched to a gene. Germline loops: CDR1 MDHEN, CDR2 SYDVKM.

This clonotype showed up many times. The CDR3 loop reads CASSLWGETQYF. DNA of the CDR3: TGCGCCAGCAGCTTATGGGGAGAGACCCAGTACTTC. The chain couples TRBV5-1 to TRBJ2-5; no clear D. The CDR3 is made up of 12 amino acids. Germline CDR1 reads SGHRS; CDR2 reads YFSETQ. The V gene lost 2 bases and the J gene lost 4 bases, with 6 bases spanning the gap.

This clonotype was recorded at least ten times. The chain is built from TRBV12-3 or TRBV12-4 and TRBJ1-2, with a tentative D call TRBD1 (5 bases). CDR3 size: 15 residues. V lost 2 bases and J 5 bases, leaving 15 bases between the germline ends. This CDR3 is CASSLTAAGGYGYTF. Written as DNA, the CDR3 is TGTGCCAGCAGTTTAACCGCCGCCGGGGGTTATGGCTACACCTTC.

This clonotype was seen repeatedly, ten times or more. The V gene is TRBV5-1, the J gene TRBJ1-1; tentatively, D is TRBD1 (6 bases). V was clipped by 4 bases and J by 1 base, with 11 bases between them. The CDR3 has 14 residues. CDR1 is SGHRS, CDR2 YFSETQ, per germline. CDR3 residues: CASSPSTGNTEAFF. CDR3 sequence (DNA): TGCGCCAGCAGCCCATCGACAGGGAACACTGAAGCTTTCTTT.

The table lists this clonotype with many counts. The V gene is TRBV5-7, the J gene TRBJ2-5, with 10 positions matching TRBD2. TRBV5-7 is an ORF for which the function is uncertain. The CDR3 loop spans 16 amino acids. Trimming took 4 bases from V and 1 from J; bases not matched to a gene: 7. CDR3 nucleotide sequence: TGTGCCAGCAGCCCACAACTAGCGGGGCCCCAAGAGACCCAGTACTTC. Its translation: CASSPQLAGPQETQYF.

This clonotype occurred many times. The chain has TRBV4-2 and TRBJ1-2; no clear D. Germline-derived CDR1 and CDR2 are LGHNA and YNFKEQ. The germline V and J ends were trimmed by 0 bases and 5 bases, with 7 bases remaining between them. The CDR3 sequence is 13 residues long. CDR3 in amino acids: CASSQDYGYGYTF. As DNA, the CDR3 is TGTGCCAGCAGCCAAGATTACGGGTATGGCTACACCTTC.

Of note for this clonotype: The germline gene is not matched at one end of the junction; a read error may be the cause. The chain links TRBV20-1 to TRBJ2-1; 15 bases line up with TRBD2. Germline V CDR1 and CDR2: DFQATT, SNEGSKA (reference sequence). The CDR3 spans 15 residues. The CDR3 loop is CTAWTSGRALNDQFF. CDR3 nucleotide sequence: TGCACTGCTTGGACTAGCGGGAGGGCCCTGAATGACCAGTTCTTC.

The J gene is TRBJ2-1, the V gene TRBV5-1; no reliable D call. Germline V CDR1 and CDR2: SGHRS, YFSETQ. The CDR3 extends over 15 amino acids. V shed 2 bases and J shed 4 bases, with 13 bases lying between them. The CDR3 bases are TGCGCCAGCAGCTTCACGGCTGATTTTTACAATGAGCAGTTCTTC. It translates to CASSFTADFYNEQFF.

This clonotype came up many times. The J gene is TRBJ2-7, the V gene TRBV28; 7 bases fit TRBD2. The CDR3 contains 13 residues. CDR1 is MDHEN, CDR2 SYDVKM, per germline. V shed 9 bases and J 0 bases; nucleotides not matched to a gene: 5. This CDR3 reads CASAPGGSYEQYF. The DNA for the CDR3 is TGTGCCAGTGCCCCGGGGGGCTCCTACGAGCAGTACTTC.

The chain uses TRBV6-5 and TRBJ2-7, with 7 bases fitting TRBD1. In germline, CDR1 is MNHEY, CDR2 SVGAGI. This CDR3 contains 14 residues. After removal of 6 bases from V and 1 base from J, the junction contained 6 bases not matched to a gene. The CDR3 region has the DNA TGTGCCAGCAGATCGACAGGGAGATCCTACGAGCAGTACTTC. Its translation is CASRSTGRSYEQYF.

A word on this clonotype: The junction departs from the called germline gene at one end, perhaps through a read error. The chain uses TRBV18 and TRBJ2-1; possibly TRBD2 for D (6 bases). Germline CDR1 and CDR2: KGHSH and LQKENI. CDR3 length equals 15 residues. CDR3: CASSPTSVSDNEHFF. The CDR3, as DNA: TGTGCCAGCTCCCCGACTAGTGTTTCCGACAATGAGCATTTCTTC.

This clonotype was seen many times. The chain employs TRBV6-2 or TRBV6-3 and TRBJ2-2, with D perhaps matching TRBD1 (6 bases). CDR1 MNHEY and CDR2 SVGEGT come from the germline V gene. The V end was cut by 2 bases, the J end by 5 bases, with 15 bases between. The CDR3 has 16 amino acids. The CDR3 DNA reads as TGTGCCAGCAGTTACCCCTCCGGGACACAGACCGGGGAGCTGTTTTTT. Amino acids: CASSYPSGTQTGELFF.

This clonotype was observed at least ten times. The V call is TRBV3-1, the J call TRBJ2-2; possibly TRBD2 for D (6 bases). This CDR3 spans 19 amino acids. Germline V gene lookup returns CDR1 LGHDT and CDR2 YNNKEL (reference sequence). Trimming stripped 2 bases from V and 3 bases from J, with 22 bases between. The CDR3 nucleotides are TGTGCCAGCAGCCAAATACTGCGTTACCGCGGAGGGGACACCGGGGAGCTGTTTTTT. Its protein product is CASSQILRYRGGDTGELFF.

This clonotype was seen repeatedly, ten times or more. The CDR3 DNA follows: TGCAGTGCTTACAGGGATGGCTACACCTTC. Its translation: CSAYRDGYTF. The chain combines TRBV20-1 with TRBJ1-2, with D possibly matching TRBD1 (6 bases). The CDR3 length is 10 residues. Trimming pared 5 bases from V and 6 bases from J, leaving 7 bases between. Germline CDR1 DFQATT, CDR2 SNEGSKA (reference sequence).

This clonotype was counted at least ten times. The chain employs TRBV10-3 and TRBJ2-1, with a possible D match to TRBD2 (6 bases). The CDR3 covers 14 residues. V gave up 3 bases and J gave up 7 bases, with 13 bases separating them. CDR1 and CDR2 from the germline V gene are ENHRY and SYGVKD. The CDR3 reads CAISDGGVDNEQFF. Written as DNA, the CDR3 is TGTGCCATCAGTGACGGGGGAGTTGATAATGAGCAGTTCTTC.

There are many counts of this clonotype. The rearrangement links TRBV7-2 to TRBJ2-1, with 10 bases matching TRBD1. From germline, CDR1 is SGHTA and CDR2 FQGNSA. The CDR3 has 15 residues. The J segment lost 6 bases and the V segment lost 1 base, leaving 3 bases of the junction unmatched. The CDR3 reads CASSLGDRGFNEQFF. CDR3 nucleotide sequence: TGTGCCAGCAGCTTAGGGGACAGGGGCTTCAATGAGCAGTTCTTC.

Many counts were recorded for this clonotype. The chain carries TRBV4-2 and TRBJ2-2; possibly TRBD2 for D (7 bases). Between the trimmed V and J ends, which lost 1 base and 3 bases, there was a span of 12 bases. Germline loops: CDR1 LGHNA, CDR2 YNFKEQ. The CDR3 consists of 16 residues. The DNA for the CDR3 is TGTGCCAGCAGCCAAGGAGTGGGGGGGCACACCGGGGAGCTGTTTTTT. This codes for CASSQGVGGHTGELFF.

The V call is TRBV5-1, the J call TRBJ2-3; D unclear. V was shortened by 2 bases and J by 2 bases, with 12 bases between the two germline ends. From germline, CDR1 is SGHRS and CDR2 YFSETQ. The length of the CDR3 is 15 residues. In DNA, the CDR3 is TGCGCCAGCAGCTTAATGAGGAGACCCACAGATACGCAGTATTTT. Its protein is CASSLMRRPTDTQYF.

In this sample, this clonotype turned up many times. The V call is TRBV20-1, the J call TRBJ2-5; TRBD1 matches at 7 bases. Trimming took 3 bases from V and 2 from J; bases not matched to a gene: 6. The CDR3 totals 14 residues. The germline V gene has CDR1 DFQATT and CDR2 SNEGSKA (reference sequence). The CDR3 DNA reads as TGCAGTGCTAGGATACCGGGACAGCAAGAGACCCAGTACTTC. Protein: CSARIPGQQETQYF.

V usage is TRBV12-3 or TRBV12-4 and J usage is TRBJ2-3; tentative D call: TRBD2 (6 bases). V was cut by 7 bases and J by 9 bases, with 17 bases left in between. CDR3 length: 13 residues. The CDR3 region has the DNA TGTGCCAGCACCACTGGGGCGGGGAGGACGCAGTATTTT. Translating gives CASTTGAGRTQYF.

At least ten counts were recorded for this clonotype. This sequence joins TRBV7-9 and TRBJ1-5; D might be TRBD1 (5 bases). V lost 5 bases to trimming and J lost 4 bases, with 9 bases between them. This CDR3 spans 13 amino acids. The V gene's germline CDR1 is SEHNR and CDR2 FQNEAQ (reference sequence). The CDR3 region is CASSAEGNQPQHF. CDR3 DNA sequence: TGTGCCAGCAGCGCGGAGGGGAATCAGCCCCAGCATTTT.

This clonotype was recorded at least ten times. The V gene is TRBV6-5, the J gene TRBJ1-1; TRBD1 might be the D (6 bases). CDR3 length equals 16 residues. The germline V gene encodes CDR1 MNHEY and CDR2 SVGAGI. The ends were cut back, 0 bases at V and 6 bases at J, with 17 bases in the middle. The CDR3 region has the DNA TGTGCCAGCAGTTACTCTCTGGCAGGGGCCCCCTCTGAAGCTTTCTTT. Protein product: CASSYSLAGAPSEAFF.